The 28 T cell receptor beta chains given below trace back to one sample, sequenced in a study of CD8 T cells in Susac syndrome. With random hexamers, roughly 0.45 to 1 ug RNA was reverse transcribed. TCRdb re-called the immunoSEQ multiplex PCR reads with MiXCR, one entry per CDR3 protein. This table has some 95,000 distinct CDR3 sequences, roughly 93% appearing once. The specimen sequenced was CD8+ T cells from PBMCs. The receptors shown here come from a human donor in good health.

This sequence joins TRBV20-1 and TRBJ2-1; TRBD1 is a possible D gene (5 bases). This CDR3 comprises 13 residues. V lost 1 base to trimming and J lost 4 bases, with 8 bases between them. CDR1 is DFQATT and CDR2 is SNEGSKA in the germline V gene (reference sequence). CDR3 nucleotide sequence: TGCAGTGCTAGAGGCCGGACATACAATGAGCAGTTCTTC. This encodes CSARGRTYNEQFF.

This sequence joins TRBV29-1 and TRBJ2-1; 8 nucleotides line up with TRBD1. Germline values: CDR1 SQVTM, CDR2 ANQGSEA. After removal of 6 bases from V and 10 bases from J, the junction contained 11 bases not matched to a gene. This CDR3 region has 13 residues. In nucleotides, the CDR3 is TGCAGCGTGCCGACAGGGGTAATGCAGGAGCAGTTCTTC. Encoded protein: CSVPTGVMQEQFF.

The V gene is TRBV30, the J gene TRBJ1-2, with 8 nucleotides matching TRBD1. The V gene end was trimmed by 8 bases and the J gene end by 3 bases; junction bases not matched to a gene: 8. CDR1 and CDR2 (germline): GTSNPN, SVGIG (reference sequence). The CDR3 is made up of 13 amino acids. The CDR3 loop is CATGQGAYYGYTF. CDR3 DNA sequence: TGTGCCACTGGACAGGGAGCTTACTATGGCTACACCTTC.

CDR3 bases: TGTGCCAGCAGTTCCCCAACAGCGGGCTCCGGGGGGTGGGAGACCCAGTACTTC. Amino acid sequence: CASSSPTAGSGGWETQYF. The V gene is TRBV6-5, the J gene TRBJ2-5; 7 bases fit TRBD2. There are 18 residues in the CDR3. The V and J ends lost 4 bases and 5 bases, in that order; junction bases with no gene match: 19. Germline V gene lookup returns CDR1 MNHEY and CDR2 SVGAGI.

This sequence joins TRBV3-1 and TRBJ2-1; 10 bases map to TRBD2. CDR1 is LGHDT and CDR2 is YNNKEL in the germline V gene (reference sequence). J gave up 3 bases and V 5 bases, and 7 bases lay outside the gene matches. There are 16 residues in the CDR3. CDR3: CASSLQRGGFYNEQFF. As DNA, the CDR3 is TGTGCCAGCAGCTTGCAGCGGGGGGGTTTCTACAATGAGCAGTTCTTC.

The CDR3 region is CASSVGWDVNYGYTF. The CDR3 DNA sequence: TGTGCCAGCAGCGTAGGGTGGGACGTCAACTATGGCTACACCTTC. The chain links TRBV9 to TRBJ1-2; TRBD1 might be the D (5 bases). Germline V gives CDR1 SGDLS, CDR2 YYNGEE. The germline V and J ends were trimmed by 0 bases and 2 bases, with 11 bases remaining between them. The CDR3 contains 15 residues.

This chain connects TRBV5-1 to TRBJ2-1; D unclear. Trimming cost V 0 bases and J 10 bases, with 11 bases left between them. The CDR3 totals 13 residues. The V gene's germline CDR1 is SGHRS and CDR2 YFSETQ. The CDR3 nucleotides are TGCGCCAGCAGCTTGGAAGGTTACTACGAGCAGTTCTTC. Translating gives CASSLEGYYEQFF.

The J gene is TRBJ1-2, the V gene TRBV29-1; D is undetermined. The CDR3 loop spans 12 amino acids. Per germline, CDR1 SQVTM and CDR2 ANQGSEA. The germline V and J ends were trimmed by 4 bases and 1 base, with 7 bases remaining between them. The CDR3 sequence is CSVVGSNYGYTF. The CDR3 DNA sequence: TGCAGCGTTGTTGGCAGTAACTATGGCTACACCTTC.

The chain has TRBV2 and TRBJ2-7; D ambiguous. This CDR3 has 13 residues. CDR1 and CDR2 (germline): SNHLY, FYNNEI. The V end lost 4 bases, the J end lost 5 bases, and 12 bases lay between the germline ends. Here the CDR3 DNA reads TGTGCCAGCAGTGCTGGGAAAAGGAACGAGCAGTACTTC. Residues: CASSAGKRNEQYF.

This clonotype was observed a single time. The chain is built from TRBV14 and TRBJ2-7, with TRBD2 identical over 10 bases. CDR1 is SGHDN and CDR2 is FVKESK in the germline V gene. Unmatched junction bases numbered 4, after V lost 1 base and J lost 1 base. The CDR3 consists of 16 residues. In DNA form, the CDR3 reads TGTGCCAGCAGCCAAGTCGGTAGCGGGGGGTCCTACGAGCAGTACTTC. Translated: CASSQVGSGGSYEQYF.

The V gene is TRBV28, the J gene TRBJ2-1; TRBD2 might be the D (6 bases). The length of the CDR3 is 13 residues. Deletions cut 2 bases from V and 12 bases from J, with 14 bases between. Germline lookup yields CDR1 MDHEN and CDR2 SYDVKM. The CDR3 nucleotides are TGTGCCAGCAGTTTAGCGGGGAGTAAGGCGCAGTTCTTC. Its protein product is CASSLAGSKAQFF.

This chain uses TRBV9 with TRBJ1-2; possibly TRBD1 for D (5 bases). CDR1 is SGDLS, CDR2 YYNGEE, per germline. The CDR3 runs 13 residues. V lost 0 bases and J lost 8, with 11 bases in between. Here the CDR3 reads CASSVVQGGGYTF. The DNA of the CDR3 is TGTGCCAGCAGCGTAGTTCAGGGCGGAGGCTACACCTTC.

In its sample, this clonotype was seen once. The rearrangement uses TRBV7-3 and TRBJ2-1, with 7 bases matching TRBD1. This CDR3 has 16 residues. V lost 5 bases and J lost 5; bases outside the gene matches: 12. Germline V lookup: CDR1 SGHTA, CDR2 FQGTGA. CDR3 coding DNA: TGTGCCAGCAGCCCCCGACAGGGTTTGGGGCACAATGAGCAGTTCTTC. Translating it yields CASSPRQGLGHNEQFF.

This clonotype is a singleton in its sample. The V gene is TRBV7-9, the J gene TRBJ2-1; D uncertain. V shed 5 bases and J shed 10 bases, with 12 bases lying between them. The CDR3 has 12 amino acids. CDR1 and CDR2 (germline): SEHNR, FQNEAQ (reference sequence). Here the CDR3 DNA reads TGTGCCAGCAGCCGGGCGGAGACCGAGCAGTTCTTC. It specifies CASSRAETEQFF.

A single count supports this clonotype. V usage is TRBV5-1 and J usage is TRBJ2-5; TRBD2 might be the D (6 bases). CDR1 and CDR2 (germline): SGHRS, YFSETQ. CDR3 length: 11 amino acids. The germline V and J ends were trimmed by 4 bases and 9 bases, with 10 bases remaining between them. This chain's CDR3 is CASSTGEAQYF. The CDR3 coding sequence is TGCGCCAGCAGCACGGGGGAGGCCCAGTACTTC.

J is TRBJ1-6 and V is TRBV2, with TRBD1 as a possible D gene (6 bases). This CDR3 spans 13 amino acids. V lost 3 bases and J lost 10, with 10 bases in between. From germline, CDR1 is SNHLY and CDR2 FYNNEI. The CDR3 region is CASSEDRDSPLHF. CDR3 sequence (DNA): TGTGCCAGCAGTGAGGACAGAGACTCACCCCTCCACTTT. The whole variable domain, remainder taken from reference TRBV2 and TRBJ1-6, is EPEVTQTPSHQVTQMGQEVILRCVPISNHLYFYWYRQILGQKVEFLVSFYNNEISEKSEIFDDQFSVERPDGSNFTLKIRSTKLEDSAMYFCASSEDRDSPLHFGNGTRLTVT.

This chain joins TRBV7-9 and TRBJ2-5; no firm D call. The V gene's germline CDR1 is SEHNR and CDR2 FQNEAQ (reference sequence). CDR3 length: 13 amino acids. V was cut by 4 bases and J by 1 base, with 7 bases left in between. CDR3 DNA: TGTGCCAGCAGCTCCCTGCTCCAAGAGACCCAGTACTTC. Amino acids: CASSSLLQETQYF.

The V gene is TRBV7-3, the J gene TRBJ2-4; D remains unclear. CDR3 length equals 16 residues. The germline V gene has CDR1 SGHTA and CDR2 FQGTGA. With 5 bases removed from V and 0 bases from J, the gap between germline ends came to 14 bases. This CDR3 reads CASSPRPVAAKNIQYF. CDR3 nucleotides: TGTGCCAGCAGCCCACGCCCAGTGGCAGCCAAAAACATTCAGTACTTC.

V and J are TRBV4-1 and TRBJ2-7; 9 nucleotides match TRBD2. The germline CDR1 and CDR2 sequences are MGHRA and YSYEKL. The V segment lost 0 bases and the J segment 7 bases; nucleotides outside the gene matches: 7. The length of the CDR3 is 15 residues. The CDR3 loop reads CASSQEVSGGLEQYF. Written as DNA, the CDR3 is TGCGCCAGCAGCCAAGAGGTTAGCGGGGGTTTAGAGCAGTACTTC.

This clonotype has just one count. The chain uses TRBV30 and TRBJ1-1; D call uncertain. Trimming cost V 1 base and J 8 bases, with 8 bases left between them. Per germline, CDR1 GTSNPN and CDR2 SVGIG (reference sequence). This CDR3 region has 11 residues. The CDR3 DNA follows: TGTGCCTGGAGTGGGGAGCGGGAAGCTTTCTTT. Translating it yields CAWSGEREAFF.

The gene calls are TRBV20-1 and TRBJ2-2; D is possibly TRBD1 (6 bases). Looked up from germline, CDR1 is DFQATT and CDR2 is SNEGSKA (reference sequence). V was pared by 0 bases and J by 3 bases, with 11 bases between. The CDR3 contains 15 residues. The CDR3 nucleotides are TGCAGTGCTAGAGATGATACAGGGTACACCGGGGAGCTGTTTTTT. Amino acid sequence: CSARDDTGYTGELFF.

The rearrangement uses TRBV2 and TRBJ1-1; the D is unclear. Germline V lookup: CDR1 SNHLY, CDR2 FYNNEI. CDR3 length equals 12 residues. V was pared by 6 bases and J by 1 base, with 6 bases between. The CDR3, as DNA: TGTGCCAGCAGGGAATGGAACACTGAAGCTTTCTTT. Amino acid sequence: CASREWNTEAFF.

The V gene is TRBV7-7, the J gene TRBJ2-1; D is ambiguous. CDR1 and CDR2 from the germline V gene are SSHAT and FNYEAQ (reference sequence). Trimming pared 1 base from V and 10 bases from J, leaving 11 bases between. There are 13 residues in the CDR3. CDR3 sequence reads: CASSLEVDSEQFF. CDR3 bases: TGTGCCAGCAGCTTAGAGGTTGATAGCGAGCAGTTCTTC.

This clonotype was observed once. This sequence joins TRBV9 and TRBJ2-7; maybe TRBD2 (6 bases). Germline CDR1 SGDLS, CDR2 YYNGEE. V dropped 0 bases and J dropped 1 base, with 8 bases sitting between them. This CDR3 comprises 14 residues. The CDR3 loop reads CASSVAGLSYEQYF. The CDR3 DNA sequence: TGTGCCAGCAGCGTAGCGGGACTTTCCTACGAGCAGTACTTC.

The chain joins TRBV4-1 to TRBJ1-2, with D perhaps matching TRBD1 (5 bases). The V gene lost 0 bases and the J gene lost 2 bases, with 10 bases spanning the gap. CDR1 and CDR2 (germline): MGHRA, YSYEKL. This CDR3 region has 15 residues. CDR3 in DNA: TGCGCCAGCAGCCAAGAGTCAGCAGGGAACTATGGCTACACCTTC. Its protein is CASSQESAGNYGYTF.

The rearrangement links TRBV10-3 to TRBJ2-1, with TRBD2 matching 11 bases. V shed 7 bases and J 8 bases; nucleotides not matched to a gene: 4. In germline, CDR1 is ENHRY, CDR2 SYGVKD. This CDR3 has 13 amino acids. This chain's CDR3 is CAITTSGGDEQFF. The DNA for the CDR3 is TGTGCCATCACTACTAGCGGGGGTGATGAGCAGTTCTTC.

The DNA for the CDR3 is TGTGCCAGCAGCCAAGAGTGGGACAGCCTCTATGGCTACACCTTC. It translates to CASSQEWDSLYGYTF. The chain employs TRBV14 and TRBJ1-2, with TRBD1 matching over 7 bases. The V and J ends lost 0 bases and 4 bases, in that order; junction bases with no gene match: 5. Germline assignment: CDR1 SGHDN and CDR2 FVKESK. CDR3 length: 15 amino acids. Together with reference TRBV14 and TRBJ1-2, the CDR3 gives the full variable domain: EAGVTQFPSHSVIEKGQTVTLRCDPISGHDNLYWYRRVMGKEIKFLLHFVKESKQDESGMPNNRFLAERTGGTYSTLKVQPAELEDSGVYFCASSQEWDSLYGYTFGSGTRLTVV.

This clonotype was picked up one time. J is TRBJ2-7 and V is TRBV28, with TRBD2 as a possible D gene (6 bases). CDR3 length: 14 residues. V was shortened by 3 bases and J by 1 base, with 10 bases between the two germline ends. CDR1 is MDHEN, CDR2 SYDVKM, per germline. CDR3 sequence (DNA): TGTGCCAGCAGTTTTGTCGGGGGTTCCTACGAGCAGTACTTC. This gives the protein CASSFVGGSYEQYF.